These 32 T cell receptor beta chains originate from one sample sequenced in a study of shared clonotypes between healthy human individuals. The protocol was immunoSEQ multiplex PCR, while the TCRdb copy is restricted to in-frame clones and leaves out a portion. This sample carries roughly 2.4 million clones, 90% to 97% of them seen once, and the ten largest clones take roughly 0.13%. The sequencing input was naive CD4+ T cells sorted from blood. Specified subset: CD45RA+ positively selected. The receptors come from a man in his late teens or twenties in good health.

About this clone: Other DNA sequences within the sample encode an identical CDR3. The DNA for the CDR3 is TGTGCCTGGAGTCGGGGGGCTTCGTACAATGAGCAGTTCTTC. Its translation is CAWSRGASYNEQFF. V gene TRBV30 combines with J gene TRBJ2-1, with TRBD2 as a possible D gene (7 bases). The CDR3 contains 14 residues. From germline, CDR1 is GTSNPN and CDR2 SVGIG (reference sequence). Trimming cost V 2 bases and J 4 bases, with 12 bases left between them.

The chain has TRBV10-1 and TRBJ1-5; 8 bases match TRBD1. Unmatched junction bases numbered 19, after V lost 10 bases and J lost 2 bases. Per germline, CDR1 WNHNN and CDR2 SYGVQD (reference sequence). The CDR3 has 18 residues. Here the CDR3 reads CANRGTPKAAHGNQPQHF. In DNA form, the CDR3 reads TGCGCCAACAGGGGGACCCCCAAAGCGGCCCACGGCAATCAGCCCCAGCATTTT.

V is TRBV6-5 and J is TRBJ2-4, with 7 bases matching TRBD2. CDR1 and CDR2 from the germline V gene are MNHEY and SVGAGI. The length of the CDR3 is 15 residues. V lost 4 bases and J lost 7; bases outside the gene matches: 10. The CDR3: CASSSPTSSNNIQYF. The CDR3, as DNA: TGTGCCAGCAGTTCTCCGACTAGCTCAAACAACATTCAGTACTTC.

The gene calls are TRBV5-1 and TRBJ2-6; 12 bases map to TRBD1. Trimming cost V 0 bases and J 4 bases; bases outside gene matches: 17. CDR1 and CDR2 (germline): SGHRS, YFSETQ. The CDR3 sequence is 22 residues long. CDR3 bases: TGCGCCAGCAGCTTGGCCGGATCGTCACCGGGGACAGGGGGCGCCGGGGCCAACGTCCTGACTTTC. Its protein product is CASSLAGSSPGTGGAGANVLTF.

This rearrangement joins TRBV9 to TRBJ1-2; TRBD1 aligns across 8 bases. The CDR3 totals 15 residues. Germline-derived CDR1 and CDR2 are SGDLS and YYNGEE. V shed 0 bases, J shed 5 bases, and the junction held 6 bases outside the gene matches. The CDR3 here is CASSVEGQGRYGYTF. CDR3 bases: TGTGCCAGCAGCGTAGAAGGACAGGGAAGGTATGGCTACACCTTC.

The CDR3 is CASSQTPGVNTEAFF. CDR3 coding DNA: TGTGCCAGCAGCCAAACTCCCGGGGTAAACACTGAAGCTTTCTTT. The J gene is TRBJ1-1, the V gene TRBV14; D not resolved. This CDR3 spans 15 amino acids. The V end was cut by 2 bases, the J end by 2 bases, with 12 bases between. CDR1 is SGHDN and CDR2 is FVKESK in the germline V gene.

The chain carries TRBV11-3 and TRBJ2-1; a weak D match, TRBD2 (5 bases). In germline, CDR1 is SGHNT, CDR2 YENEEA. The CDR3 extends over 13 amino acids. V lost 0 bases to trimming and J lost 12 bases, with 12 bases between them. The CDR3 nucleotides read TGTGCCAGCAGCTTAGATCCCGCAGGAGGGCAGTTCTTC. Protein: CASSLDPAGGQFF.

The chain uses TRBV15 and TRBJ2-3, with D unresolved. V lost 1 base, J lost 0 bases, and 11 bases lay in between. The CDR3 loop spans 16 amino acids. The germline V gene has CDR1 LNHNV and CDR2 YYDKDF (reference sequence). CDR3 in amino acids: CATSRVETISTDTQYF. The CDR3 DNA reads TGTGCCACCAGCAGAGTGGAGACCATAAGCACAGATACGCAGTATTTT.

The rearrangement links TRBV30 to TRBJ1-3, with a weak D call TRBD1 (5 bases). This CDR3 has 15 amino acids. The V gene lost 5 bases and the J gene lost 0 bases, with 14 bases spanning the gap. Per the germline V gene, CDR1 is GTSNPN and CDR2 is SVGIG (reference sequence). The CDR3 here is CAWGAGTNSGNTIYF. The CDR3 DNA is TGTGCCTGGGGGGCAGGGACTAACTCTGGAAACACCATATATTTT.

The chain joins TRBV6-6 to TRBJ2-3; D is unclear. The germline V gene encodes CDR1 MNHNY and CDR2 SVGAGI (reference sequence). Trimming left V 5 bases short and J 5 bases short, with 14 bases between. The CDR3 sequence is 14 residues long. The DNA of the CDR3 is TGTGCCAGCAGTCGCCCGGCTACCCAAGATACGCAGTATTTT. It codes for CASSRPATQDTQYF.

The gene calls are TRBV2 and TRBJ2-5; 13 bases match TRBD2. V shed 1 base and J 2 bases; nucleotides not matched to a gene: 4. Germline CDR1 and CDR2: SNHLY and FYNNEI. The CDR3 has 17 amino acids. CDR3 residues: CASSEVGGLAGQETQYF. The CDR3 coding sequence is TGTGCCAGCAGTGAAGTAGGGGGACTAGCGGGACAAGAGACCCAGTACTTC.

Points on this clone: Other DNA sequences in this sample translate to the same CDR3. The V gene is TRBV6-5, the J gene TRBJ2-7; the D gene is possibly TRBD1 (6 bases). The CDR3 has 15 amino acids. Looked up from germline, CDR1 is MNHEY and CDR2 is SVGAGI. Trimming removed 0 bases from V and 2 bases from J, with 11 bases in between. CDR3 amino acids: CASSYSTGLTYEQYF. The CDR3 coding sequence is TGTGCCAGCAGTTACTCGACAGGTCTAACCTACGAGCAGTACTTC.

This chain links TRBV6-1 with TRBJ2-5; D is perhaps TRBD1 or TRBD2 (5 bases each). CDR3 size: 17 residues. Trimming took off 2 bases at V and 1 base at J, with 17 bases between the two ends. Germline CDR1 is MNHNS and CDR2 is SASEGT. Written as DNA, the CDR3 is TGTGCCAGCAGTGAAACGGGAAGACAGAACTTCCAAGAGACCCAGTACTTC. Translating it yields CASSETGRQNFQETQYF.

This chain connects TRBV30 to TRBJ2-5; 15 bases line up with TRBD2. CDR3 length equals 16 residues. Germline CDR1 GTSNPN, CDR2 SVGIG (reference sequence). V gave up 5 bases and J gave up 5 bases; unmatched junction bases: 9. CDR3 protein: CAWWTSGRALGETQYF. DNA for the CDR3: TGTGCCTGGTGGACTAGCGGGAGGGCCCTCGGGGAGACCCAGTACTTC.

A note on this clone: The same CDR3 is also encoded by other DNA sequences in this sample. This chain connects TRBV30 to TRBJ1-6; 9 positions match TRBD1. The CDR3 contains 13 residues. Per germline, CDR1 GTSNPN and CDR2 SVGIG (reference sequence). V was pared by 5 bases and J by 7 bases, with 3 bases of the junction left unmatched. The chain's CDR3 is CAWVGQGNSPLHF. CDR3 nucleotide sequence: TGTGCCTGGGTGGGACAGGGCAATTCACCCCTCCACTTT.

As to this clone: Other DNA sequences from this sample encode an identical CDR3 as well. CDR3 region: CASSLEGGRYEQYF. The CDR3 DNA is TGCGCCAGCAGCTTGGAGGGGGGCAGATACGAGCAGTACTTC. V and J are TRBV5-1 and TRBJ2-7; TRBD1 or TRBD2 may be the D gene (6 bases each). The CDR3 is 14 residues long. V was cut by 0 bases and J by 4 bases, with 11 bases left in between. Per the germline V gene, CDR1 is SGHRS and CDR2 is YFSETQ. Full variable domain (rest looked up from reference TRBV5-1 and TRBJ2-7): KAGVTQTPRYLIKTRGQQVTLSCSPISGHRSVSWYQQTPGQGLQFLFEYFSETQRNKGNFPGRFSGRQFSNSRSEMNVSTLELGDSALYLCASSLEGGRYEQYFGPGTRLTVT.

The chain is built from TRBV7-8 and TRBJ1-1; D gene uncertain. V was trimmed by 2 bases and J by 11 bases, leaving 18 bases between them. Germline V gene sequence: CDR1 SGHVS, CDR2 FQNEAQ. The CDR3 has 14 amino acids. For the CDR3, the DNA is TGTGCCAGCAGCTTAAATTTAGGGTCGGGTAGGGCTTTCTTT. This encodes CASSLNLGSGRAFF.

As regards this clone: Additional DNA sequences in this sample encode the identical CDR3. The CDR3 coding sequence is TGTGCCAGCAGTGGACAGGGAGAGCAGTACTTC. Encoded protein: CASSGQGEQYF. The chain links TRBV6-5 to TRBJ2-7; 8 bases fit TRBD1. The germline CDR1 and CDR2 sequences are MNHEY and SVGAGI. The CDR3 extends over 11 amino acids. The J segment lost 7 bases and the V segment lost 5 bases, leaving 1 base of the junction unmatched.

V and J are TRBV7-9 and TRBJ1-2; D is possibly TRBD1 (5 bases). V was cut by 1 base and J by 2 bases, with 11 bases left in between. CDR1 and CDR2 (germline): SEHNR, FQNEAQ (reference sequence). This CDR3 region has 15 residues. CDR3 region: CASSLEQAANYGYTF. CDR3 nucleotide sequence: TGTGCCAGCAGCTTAGAACAGGCTGCAAACTATGGCTACACCTTC.

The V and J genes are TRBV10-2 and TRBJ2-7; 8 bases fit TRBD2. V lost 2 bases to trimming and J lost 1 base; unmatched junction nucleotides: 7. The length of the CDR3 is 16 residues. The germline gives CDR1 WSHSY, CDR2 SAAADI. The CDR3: CASSEGLAGASYEQYF. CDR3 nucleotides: TGCGCCAGCAGTGAGGGTCTAGCGGGCGCATCCTACGAGCAGTACTTC.

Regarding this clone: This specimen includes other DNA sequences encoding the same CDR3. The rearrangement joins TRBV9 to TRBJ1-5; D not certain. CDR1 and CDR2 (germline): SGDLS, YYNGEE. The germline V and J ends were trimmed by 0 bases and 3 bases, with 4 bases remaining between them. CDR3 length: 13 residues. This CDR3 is CASSVADNQPQHF. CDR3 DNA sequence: TGTGCCAGCAGCGTAGCGGACAATCAGCCCCAGCATTTT.

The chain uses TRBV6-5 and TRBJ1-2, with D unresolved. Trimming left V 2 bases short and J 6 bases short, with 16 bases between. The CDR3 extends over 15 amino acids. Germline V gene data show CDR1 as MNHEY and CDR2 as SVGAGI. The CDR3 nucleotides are TGTGCCAGCAGTTACGGAGGGTTTTCCCAGAATGGCTACACCTTC. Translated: CASSYGGFSQNGYTF.

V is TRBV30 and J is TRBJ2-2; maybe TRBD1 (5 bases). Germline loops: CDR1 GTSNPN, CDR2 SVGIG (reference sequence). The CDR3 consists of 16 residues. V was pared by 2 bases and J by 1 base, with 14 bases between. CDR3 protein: CAWSSRSRVNTGELFF. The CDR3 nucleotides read TGTGCCTGGAGTTCAAGGAGCAGGGTGAACACCGGGGAGCTGTTTTTT.

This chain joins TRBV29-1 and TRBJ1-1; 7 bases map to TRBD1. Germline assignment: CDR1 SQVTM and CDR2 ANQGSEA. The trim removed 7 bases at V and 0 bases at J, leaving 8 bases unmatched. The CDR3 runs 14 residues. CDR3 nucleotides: TGCAGCGCCTCGTCAGGGACAGTGAACACTGAAGCTTTCTTT. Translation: CSASSGTVNTEAFF.

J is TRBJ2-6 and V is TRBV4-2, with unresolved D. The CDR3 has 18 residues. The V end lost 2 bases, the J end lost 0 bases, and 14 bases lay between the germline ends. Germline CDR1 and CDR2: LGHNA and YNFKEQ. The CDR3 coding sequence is TGTGCCAGCAGCCAAACCCTGGGCTTGTTCTCTGGGGCCAACGTCCTGACTTTC. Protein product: CASSQTLGLFSGANVLTF.

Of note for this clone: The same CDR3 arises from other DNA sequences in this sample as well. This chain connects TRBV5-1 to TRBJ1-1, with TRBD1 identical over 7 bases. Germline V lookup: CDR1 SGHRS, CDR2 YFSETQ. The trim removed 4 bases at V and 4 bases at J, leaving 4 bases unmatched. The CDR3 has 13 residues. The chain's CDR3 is CASSPGGSTEAFF. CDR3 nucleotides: TGCGCCAGCAGCCCAGGGGGGAGCACTGAAGCTTTCTTT. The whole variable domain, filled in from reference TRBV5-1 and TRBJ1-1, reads KAGVTQTPRYLIKTRGQQVTLSCSPISGHRSVSWYQQTPGQGLQFLFEYFSETQRNKGNFPGRFSGRQFSNSRSEMNVSTLELGDSALYLCASSPGGSTEAFFGQGTRLTVV.

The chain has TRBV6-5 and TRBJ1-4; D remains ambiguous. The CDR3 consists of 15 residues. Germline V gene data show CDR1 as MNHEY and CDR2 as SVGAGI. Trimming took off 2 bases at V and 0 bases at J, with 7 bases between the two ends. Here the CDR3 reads CASSYELSTNEKLFF. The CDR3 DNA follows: TGTGCCAGCAGTTACGAGCTTTCAACTAATGAAAAACTGTTTTTT.

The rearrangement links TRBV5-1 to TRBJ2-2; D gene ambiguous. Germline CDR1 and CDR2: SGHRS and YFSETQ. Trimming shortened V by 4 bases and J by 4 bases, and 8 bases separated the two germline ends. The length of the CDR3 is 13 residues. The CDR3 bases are TGCGCCAGCAGCGCTGACCCCACCGGGGAGCTGTTTTTT. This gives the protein CASSADPTGELFF.

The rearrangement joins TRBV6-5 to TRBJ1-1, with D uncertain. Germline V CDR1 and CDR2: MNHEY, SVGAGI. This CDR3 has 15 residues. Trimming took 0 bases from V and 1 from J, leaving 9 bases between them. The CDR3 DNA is TGTGCCAGCAGTTACTCACCGGCCGGGAACACTGAAGCTTTCTTT. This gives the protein CASSYSPAGNTEAFF.

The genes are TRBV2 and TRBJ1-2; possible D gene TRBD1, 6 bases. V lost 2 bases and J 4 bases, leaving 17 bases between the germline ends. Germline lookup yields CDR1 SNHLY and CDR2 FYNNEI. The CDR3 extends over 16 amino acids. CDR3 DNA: TGTGCCAGCAGTGAATCCCGTCGGGGGGCGACCTATGGCTACACCTTC. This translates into CASSESRRGATYGYTF.

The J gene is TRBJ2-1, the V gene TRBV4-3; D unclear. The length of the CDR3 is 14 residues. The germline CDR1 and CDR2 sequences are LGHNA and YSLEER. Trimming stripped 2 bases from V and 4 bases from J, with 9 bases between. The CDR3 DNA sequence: TGCGCCAGCAGCCAACAGTCCTTTTACAATGAGCAGTTCTTC. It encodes CASSQQSFYNEQFF.

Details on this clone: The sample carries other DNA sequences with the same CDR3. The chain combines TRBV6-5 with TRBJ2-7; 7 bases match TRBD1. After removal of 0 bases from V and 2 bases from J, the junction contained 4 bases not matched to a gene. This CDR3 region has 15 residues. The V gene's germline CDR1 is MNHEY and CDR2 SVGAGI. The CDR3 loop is CASSYSGRGTYEQYF. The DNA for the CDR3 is TGTGCCAGCAGTTACTCGGGCAGGGGGACCTACGAGCAGTACTTC.